Listed below are T cell receptor beta chains from one sample, sequenced in a study of blood T cell repertoires in COVID-19. Here immunoSEQ multiplex PCR was the method, and the copy in TCRdb shows in-frame clones only, minus some. Among 300,000 to 500,000 clones listed, over 75% were seen once. Sequencing used PBMCs or T cells enriched from blood (not recorded which). The receptors originated from a woman in her 30s with acute COVID-19. Both conserved end residues are trimmed from each CDR3. A D gene is named only where the DNA matches it firmly.

CDR3 length | D gene | V gene | CDR3 protein
15 | TRBD2 | TRBV7-6 | ASSRTSGGPSTDTQY
12 | NA | TRBV10-3 | AISESAGSYGYT
10 | NA | TRBV11-2 | ASSSTGREAF
13 | NA | TRBV14 | ASSQQGIMNTEAF
15 | NA | TRBV29-1 | SVEEGRGVSGQETQY
13 | TRBD1 | TRBV6-5 | ASSPRTGDPTEAF
13 | TRBD1 | TRBV4-1 | ASSQSPTGSYGYT
15 | NA | TRBV3-1/TRBV3-2 | ASSPRPPAATSDTQY
12 | NA | TRBV5-6 | ASSANRRWSPLH
13 | NA | TRBV6-1 | ASSDRGGRNEKLF
12 | NA | TRBV18 | ASSQGTWVGEQF
9 | NA | TRBV12-3/TRBV12-4 | ASSSQGGYT
14 | NA | TRBV21-1 | ASSLSRVQQSNEQF
14 | NA | TRBV29-1 | SVDGAGSSSGNTIY
13 | TRBD1 | TRBV5-5 | ASSRKYRDSTEAF
13 | NA | TRBV7-9 | ASSLGGDRYNEQF
11 | TRBD1 | TRBV6-2/TRBV6-3 | ASSRGPSSEQY
13 | NA | TRBV7-2 | ASSLVTRVADTQY
14 | TRBD1 | TRBV29-1 | SVEDLIGDSNYGYT
11 | NA | TRBV9 | ASSVAGIGELF
16 | TRBD2 | TRBV5-1 | ASSLQPGIRGGKETQY
13 | TRBD1 | TRBV7-2 | ASSLVGTGEDTQY
13 | NA | TRBV29-1 | SVEDLTPRYSPLH
12 | NA | TRBV19 | ASNFGVAEDTQY
12 | NA | TRBV4-1 | ASSQDPVNTEAF
11 | NA | TRBV7-9 | ASSLSSGTEAF
13 | NA | TRBV21-1 | ASSSSGQGPEKLF
13 | TRBD1 | TRBV6-2/TRBV6-3 | ASSPFRQGIRSAF
11 | NA | TRBV19 | ASRYAAGNTIY
13 | TRBD1 | TRBV4-1 | ASSQEGTGAGEQF
14 | TRBD2 | TRBV3-1/TRBV3-2 | ASSDRAGGPSREQY